This T cell receptor (beta chain) was observed in a study of CD4+ T cells in melanoma. General study points: CD8+ T cell, macrophage and B cell function reportedly correlated with neoantigen-specific CD4+ T cells. Diverse differentiation states were reported for melanoma neoantigen-specific CD4+ T cells.

Libraries were prepared by immunoSEQ multiplex PCR; TCRdb keeps only in-frame clonotypes and omits some of them. The table shows tens of thousands of clones, with about 72% occurring only once. Note on this clone: What it recognizes is unknown.

This CDR3 has 16 residues. The V gene lost 6 bases and the J gene lost 4 bases, with 19 bases spanning the gap. Looked up from germline, CDR1 is SEHNR and CDR2 is FQNEAQ (reference sequence). The J gene is TRBJ2-1, the V gene TRBV7-9, with D perhaps being TRBD1 or TRBD2 (8 bases each). The receptor was derived from a human donor with melanoma. The sample taken for sequencing was tumor tissue. The CDR3 is CASSSREGDRYNEQFF. As DNA, the CDR3 is TGTGCCAGCAGTTCCCGGGAGGGGGACAGGTACAATGAGCAGTTCTTC.